The rows below give T cell receptor beta chains drawn from one sample of a study of early T cells in non-severe SARS-CoV-2 infection. TCRdb fed the 5' RACE reads into MiXCR, producing one record per CDR3 protein. The sample includes 50,000 to 70,000 distinct CDR3 sequences, approximately 6.1% seen only once; the top ten take 3.4%. Material: whole blood, obtained at baseline. These receptor sequences come from an adult who was a healthcare worker with PCR-confirmed SARS-CoV-2 infection or an uninfected control (not recorded which). The CDR3 runs from the conserved cysteine through the conserved F or W. Fields, in order: V gene, clone size, J gene, D gene, CDR3 DNA, CDR3 protein. The D gene is left open where the match is weak. Clone size is stated in some rows and not others, as once, few, many or a class when expanded.

>TRBV6-4|-|TRBJ2-1|TRBD2
TGTGCCAGCAGTGTGGGACTAGCAGGCTACAATGAGCAGTTCTTC
CASSVGLAGYNEQFF
>TRBV6-6|few|TRBJ1-5|-
TGTGCCAGCAGTTACTCGAATATAAAGAATCAGCCCCAGCATTTT
CASSYSNIKNQPQHF
>TRBV2|-|TRBJ2-5|-
TGTGCCAGCAAGAAAGTGGGCGGGACGGAGACCCAGTACTTC
CASKKVGGTETQYF
>TRBV27|many|TRBJ2-1|TRBD2
TGTGCCAGCAGTTTAGCGGGAGCCCACTACAATGAGCAGTTCTTC
CASSLAGAHYNEQFF
>TRBV18|few|TRBJ1-1|-
TGTGCCAGCTCATACAGGGATGGTGAAGCTTTCTTT
CASSYRDGEAFF
>TRBV20-1|many|TRBJ2-1|TRBD2
TGCAGTGCTAGAGTAGCGGGAGGGTTAGGTGAGCAGTTCTTC
CSARVAGGLGEQFF
>TRBV28|many|TRBJ1-4|-
TGTGCCACCACAGGTTTTACTAATGAAAAACTGTTTTTT
CATTGFTNEKLFF
>TRBV10-3|many|TRBJ1-6|TRBD1
TGTGCCATAACAGGGGTTGAGAATTCACCCCTCCACTTT
CAITGVENSPLHF
>TRBV29-1|few|TRBJ2-1|TRBD1
TGCAGCGCCTACCTCCACAGGGGAAAAGTTGAGCAGTTCTTC
CSAYLHRGKVEQFF
>TRBV6-1|many|TRBJ1-1|TRBD1
TGTGCCAGCAGTGAAATTTCAGGGGGCCTAAACACTGAAGCTTTCTTT
CASSEISGGLNTEAFF
>TRBV27|few|TRBJ1-5|-
TGTGCCAGCGGGAGAAATGGTCAGCCCCAGCATTTT
CASGRNGQPQHF
>TRBV6-1|few|TRBJ1-3|-
TGTGCCAGCAGTGACGTTCTCGCCAAGGCCTCTGGAAACACCATATATTTT
CASSDVLAKASGNTIYF
>TRBV20-1|-|TRBJ2-3|TRBD2
TGCAGTGCCGAACGGACTAGCGGACACACAGATACGCAGTATTTT
CSAERTSGHTDTQYF
>TRBV5-1|few|TRBJ2-1|-
TGCGCCAGCAGTCGGGTGGGGGAGCCAGGGAATGAGCAGTTCTTC
CASSRVGEPGNEQFF
>TRBV20-1|many|TRBJ2-3|TRBD2
TGCAGTGCTAGAGGCGGGAGGGCGAGAACGACGCAGTATTTT
CSARGGRARTTQYF
>TRBV6-1|few|TRBJ2-3|-
TGTGCCAGCAGTGATGTCGGAGCTAGCACAGATACGCAGTATTTT
CASSDVGASTDTQYF
>TRBV9|many|TRBJ1-2|-
TGTGCCAGCAGCCCTACAGTGGGAATGAACTATGGCTACACCTTC
CASSPTVGMNYGYTF
>TRBV6-2/TRBV6-3|few|TRBJ2-3|-
TGTGCCAGCAGTTACTCGGGGACACCAGATACGCAGTATTTT
CASSYSGTPDTQYF
>TRBV7-9|many|TRBJ2-1|-
TGTGCCAGCAGCTTAGACGGACCCCAGTTCTTC
CASSLDGPQFF
>TRBV7-9|-|TRBJ2-3|-
TGTGCCAGCAGCCGTCCGACCGGAGGTCGAGGGAGCACAGATACGCAGTATTTT
CASSRPTGGRGSTDTQYF
>TRBV10-1|many|TRBJ2-3|TRBD2
TGCGCCAGTAGCGGGCATGGCACAGATACGCAGTATTTT
CASSGHGTDTQYF
>TRBV29-1|many|TRBJ1-1|-
TGCAGCGTTGGCCGCGACCGGCCACTGAACACTGAAGCTTTCTTT
CSVGRDRPLNTEAFF
>TRBV24-1|many|TRBJ1-5|-
TGTGCCACCAGTGATTCGAGGCGCAATCAGCCCCAGCATTTT
CATSDSRRNQPQHF
>TRBV6-2/TRBV6-3|many|TRBJ2-1|-
TGTGCCAGCAGCAAAAACAATGAGCAGTTCTTC
CASSKNNEQFF
>TRBV21-1|many|TRBJ2-1|-
TGTGCCAGGGGACCTTCGACGTTCTTC
CARGPSTFF
>TRBV20-1|few|TRBJ1-6|TRBD1
TGCAGTGCCTTACCCGCGGACAGGGATAATTCACCCCTCCACTTT
CSALPADRDNSPLHF
>TRBV6-6|many|TRBJ1-5|-
TGTGCCAGCAGTTACGCACCTCTCAGGGGAGCGGGCAATCAGCCCCAGCATTTT
CASSYAPLRGAGNQPQHF
>TRBV12-3/TRBV12-4|many|TRBJ2-7|-
TGTGCCAGCAGTTTCGTGGGGTTC
CASSFVGF
>TRBV2|few|TRBJ2-1|TRBD2
TGTGCCAGCGCCTACCTAGCGGGATCTATGTTTGAGCAGTTCTTC
CASAYLAGSMFEQFF
>TRBV10-3|many|TRBJ1-1|-
TGTGCCATCAGGCCCAGGGATGAACCTGAAGCTTTCTTT
CAIRPRDEPEAFF
>TRBV7-6|many|TRBJ2-3|-
TGTGCCAGCAGATCGGCGGATCGCACAGATACGCAGTATTTT
CASRSADRTDTQYF
>TRBV5-4|-|TRBJ2-7|TRBD1
TGTGCCAGCAGCTTGGGCGGACAGGGCGGGGAGCAGTACTTC
CASSLGGQGGEQYF
>TRBV20-1|few|TRBJ2-7|TRBD2
TGCAGGCCGTCGGGACTAGCGGGAGGTTCCTCCTACGAGCAGTACTTC
CRPSGLAGGSSYEQYF
>TRBV19|many|TRBJ1-5|-
TGTGCCAGTAGTATAGATGTGGGTGTTAGCAATCAGCCCCAGCATTTT
CASSIDVGVSNQPQHF
>TRBV29-1|few|TRBJ2-2|TRBD1
TGCAGCGTTGTGGGGGCGCCTGGGACAGGGCGCACCGGGGAGCTGTTTTTT
CSVVGAPGTGRTGELFF
>TRBV28|-|TRBJ2-2|-
TGTGCCAGCAGTTTTAGCACCGGGGAGCTGTTTTTT
CASSFSTGELFF
>TRBV5-1|many|TRBJ2-1|TRBD2
TGCGCCAGCAGCTCGTCCGGGGGGGCTTACAATGAGCAGTTCTTC
CASSSSGGAYNEQFF
>TRBV7-3|many|TRBJ2-5|TRBD2
TGTGCCAGCAGCAAGAGCGGGACTCTACAAGAGACCCAGTACTTC
CASSKSGTLQETQYF
>TRBV9|many|TRBJ2-5|-
TGTGCCAGCAGCCCGCCCCGGAAAGAGACCCAGTACTTC
CASSPPRKETQYF
>TRBV10-3|-|TRBJ1-6|-
TGTGCCATCAGTGAGTCTTGGCAGGCCTATAATTCACCCCTCCACTTT
CAISESWQAYNSPLHF
>TRBV4-2|many|TRBJ2-2|TRBD2
TGTGCCAGCAGTTTCGCGGGAGGATCCACCGGGGAGCTGTTTTTT
CASSFAGGSTGELFF
>TRBV7-2|-|TRBJ1-1|TRBD1
TGTGCCAGCAGCCCAGACAGGGCGAACACTGAAGCTTTCTTT
CASSPDRANTEAFF
>TRBV14|few|TRBJ2-1|-
TGTGCCAGCAGCCCGGGCGGTGAGCAGTTCTTC
CASSPGGEQFF
>TRBV27|few|TRBJ1-2|-
TGTGCCAGCAGTCTTACTACCGACCGGCAGGTCGCCGCGCTTAACTATGGCTACACCTTC
CASSLTTDRQVAALNYGYTF
>TRBV19|-|TRBJ2-2|TRBD2
TGTGCCAGTAGTATCGCGATTCGGCTAGCGGGAGGAGTCGGGGAGCTGTTTTTT
CASSIAIRLAGGVGELFF
>TRBV18|many|TRBJ1-1|-
TGTGCCAGCTCACCAATGGGCGCTGAAGCTTTCTTT
CASSPMGAEAFF
>TRBV29-1|-|TRBJ2-3|TRBD1
TGCAGCGTTGTGCCGGGACAGGGCACAGATACGCAGTATTTT
CSVVPGQGTDTQYF
>TRBV7-2|many|TRBJ2-7|TRBD1
TGTGCCAGCAGCGTGGGACAGGGGACCTACGAGCAGTACTTC
CASSVGQGTYEQYF
>TRBV19|many|TRBJ2-1|-
TGTGCCAGTAGTATAGCCCAGGGGTACAATGAGCAGTTCTTC
CASSIAQGYNEQFF
>TRBV18|many|TRBJ1-2|-
TGTGCCAGCTCTCCCGCCCGACAGAAAACATCGGTCTACACCTTC
CASSPARQKTSVYTF
>TRBV6-1|few|TRBJ2-1|TRBD1
TGTGCCAGCAGTCCCGACAGGGAAGGTGAGCAGTTCTTC
CASSPDREGEQFF
>TRBV18|many|TRBJ2-7|-
TGTGCCAGCTCGGACCGACTGGGACCATACGAGCAGTACTTC
CASSDRLGPYEQYF
>TRBV7-8|few|TRBJ2-5|-
TGTGCCAGCAGCTTAGGCCAGGGGTATGGAGAGACCCAGTACTTC
CASSLGQGYGETQYF
>TRBV6-6|few|TRBJ1-4|-
TGTGCCAGCAGTTACTCTAGTTTAGGGAGGGGGATCGCAACTAATGAAAAACTGTTTTTT
CASSYSSLGRGIATNEKLFF
>TRBV5-1|many|TRBJ2-7|TRBD2
TGCGCCAGCAGCTCCTTAGCGGGTGTGAACGAGCAGTACTTC
CASSSLAGVNEQYF
>TRBV27|few|TRBJ2-1|-
TGTGCCATTAGAAAACAGGGAGTCGATGAGCAGTTCTTC
CAIRKQGVDEQFF
>TRBV24-1|many|TRBJ2-7|TRBD2
TGTGCCACCAGTGACGCTACTAGCGGGAGTTCCTACGAGCAGTACTTC
CATSDATSGSSYEQYF
>TRBV4-1|many|TRBJ2-3|-
TGCGCCAGCAGCCAAGAACTAGCAGATACGCAGTATTTT
CASSQELADTQYF
>TRBV5-1|few|TRBJ2-3|TRBD2
TGCGCCAGCAGCCCAACCGGGACTAGCGGGACGATGGATACGCAGTATTTT
CASSPTGTSGTMDTQYF
>TRBV11-2|many|TRBJ2-7|-
TGTGCCAGCAGCTTAGTCTCACAGGGCGGCAGGGTCGAGCAGTACTTC
CASSLVSQGGRVEQYF